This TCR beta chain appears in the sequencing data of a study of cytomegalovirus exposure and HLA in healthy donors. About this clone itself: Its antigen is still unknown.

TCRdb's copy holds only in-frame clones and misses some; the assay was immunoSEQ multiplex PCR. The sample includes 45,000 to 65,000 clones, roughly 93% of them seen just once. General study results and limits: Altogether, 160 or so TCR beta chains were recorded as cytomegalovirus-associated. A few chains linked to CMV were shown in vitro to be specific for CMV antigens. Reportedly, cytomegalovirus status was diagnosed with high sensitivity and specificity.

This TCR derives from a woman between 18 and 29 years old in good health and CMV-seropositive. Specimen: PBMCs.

The CDR3 region has the DNA TGTGCCAGCATCGGCAGGGGGGGACAGGGACCCTACGAGCAGTACTTC. Amino acids: CASIGRGGQGPYEQYF. V and J are TRBV28 and TRBJ2-7, with TRBD1 matching over 9 bases. This CDR3 contains 16 residues. Germline V CDR1 and CDR2: MDHEN, SYDVKM. V lost 7 bases and J lost 2; bases outside the gene matches: 12.